Below are 30 T cell receptor beta chains sequenced from a single sample in a study of T-cell memory formation after mild COVID-19. TCRdb re-called the 5' RACE reads through MiXCR, storing one row per CDR3 protein. The sample lists some 150,000 distinct CDR3 sequences; 5.5% to 7% were seen once. Sequencing was performed on PBMCs or a T cell subset sorted from them (not recorded which). The receptors were sampled from an adult woman who had mild COVID-19 (a few samples of this study predate the infection). Cell type and time point are not known.

This clonotype was observed many times. The J gene is TRBJ1-2, the V gene TRBV20-1; possibly TRBD1 for D (6 bases). Per germline, CDR1 DFQATT and CDR2 SNEGSKA (reference sequence). The V end was cut by 6 bases, the J end by 2 bases, with 13 bases between. This CDR3 is built from 13 residues. CDR3 sequence reads: CSAPEGGNYGYTF. The CDR3 bases are TGCAGTGCCCCGGAGGGGGGAAACTATGGCTACACCTTC.

This clonotype was recorded a few times. J is TRBJ2-2 and V is TRBV9; no firm D call. V lost 0 bases and J 4 bases, leaving 4 bases between the germline ends. The length of the CDR3 is 13 residues. Per the germline V gene, CDR1 is SGDLS and CDR2 is YYNGEE. The CDR3 DNA sequence: TGTGCCAGCAGCGTAGGACCCACCGGGGAGCTGTTTTTT. It yields the protein CASSVGPTGELFF.

This chain links TRBV27 with TRBJ2-7, with D maybe TRBD2 (6 bases). The germline V gene encodes CDR1 MNHEY and CDR2 SMNVEV (reference sequence). Deletions cut 2 bases from V and 5 bases from J, with 13 bases between. The CDR3 sequence is 14 residues long. The CDR3 DNA sequence: TGTGCCAGCAGTTTAGGGGGGAATAGGCACGAGCAGTACTTC. Translating it yields CASSLGGNRHEQYF.

J is TRBJ1-5 and V is TRBV10-3; no clear D. V was trimmed by 1 base and J by 6 bases, leaving 4 bases between them. The CDR3 loop spans 12 amino acids. Per germline, CDR1 ENHRY and CDR2 SYGVKD. CDR3 loop: CAISELGQPQHF. In DNA, the CDR3 is TGTGCCATCAGTGAGTTGGGTCAGCCCCAGCATTTT.

In its sample, this clonotype was seen a few times. The V and J genes are TRBV6-6 and TRBJ2-7; D possibly corresponds to TRBD2 (5 bases). CDR1 is MNHNY and CDR2 is SVGAGI in the germline V gene (reference sequence). The CDR3 length is 17 residues. The V gene lost 0 bases and the J gene lost 0 bases, with 15 bases spanning the gap. The CDR3 protein is CASSYSAGPKSSYEQYF. The CDR3 coding sequence is TGTGCCAGCAGTTACTCGGCGGGTCCCAAGAGCTCCTACGAGCAGTACTTC.

The table lists this clonotype with a few counts. CDR3 nucleotide sequence: TGCAGTGCTTTCTCCTGGACTAACCCTACCGCGACCCAGTACTTC. Amino acid sequence: CSAFSWTNPTATQYF. The gene calls are TRBV20-1 and TRBJ2-5; D may be TRBD2 (6 bases). The germline V gene encodes CDR1 DFQATT and CDR2 SNEGSKA (reference sequence). The CDR3 extends over 15 amino acids. Trimming stripped 5 bases from V and 7 bases from J, with 23 bases between.

This clonotype was seen many times. The chain recombines TRBV30 with TRBJ1-2; D may be TRBD1 (6 bases). Looked up from germline, CDR1 is GTSNPN and CDR2 is SVGIG (reference sequence). This CDR3 spans 13 amino acids. Trimming removed 4 bases from V and 5 bases from J, with 14 bases in between. CDR3 protein: CAWNTQGHYGYTF. The CDR3 nucleotides read TGTGCCTGGAACACACAGGGTCATTATGGCTACACCTTC.

This clonotype was observed a few times. V gene TRBV12-3 or TRBV12-4 combines with J gene TRBJ2-1; D unresolved. CDR3 length equals 17 residues. V gave up 6 bases and J gave up 2 bases, with 20 bases separating them. The CDR3 DNA reads TGTGCCAGCAGGATCTCCGTGCGCCTAGGGCCCTACAATGAGCAGTTCTTC. Its protein is CASRISVRLGPYNEQFF.

This clonotype was observed a handful of times. This sequence joins TRBV6-2 or TRBV6-3 and TRBJ2-7, with a possible D match to TRBD2 (6 bases). Trimming pared 7 bases from V and 3 bases from J, leaving 16 bases between. This CDR3 comprises 14 residues. Looked up from germline, CDR1 is MNHEY and CDR2 is SVGEGT. CDR3 DNA: TGTGCCAGCACACCTCGTCGGGGGAGCTACGAGCAGTACTTC. It translates to CASTPRRGSYEQYF.

V gene TRBV25-1 combines with J gene TRBJ2-5; D unclear. Germline V gene sequence: CDR1 MGHDK, CDR2 SYGVNS. Trimming removed 3 bases at V and 5 bases at J, with 19 bases between. The CDR3 consists of 16 residues. The chain's CDR3 is CASSDQPALRLETQYF. The CDR3 DNA sequence: TGTGCCAGCAGTGATCAGCCGGCGCTCCGGTTGGAGACCCAGTACTTC.

J is TRBJ1-6 and V is TRBV30; D possibly corresponds to TRBD1 (5 bases). The CDR3 spans 14 residues. In germline, CDR1 is GTSNPN, CDR2 SVGIG (reference sequence). The ends were cut back, 5 bases at V and 10 bases at J, with 18 bases in the middle. The CDR3 region is CAWGLQDFWSPLHF. DNA for the CDR3: TGTGCCTGGGGTCTACAGGATTTCTGGTCACCCCTCCACTTT.

This clonotype was seen a few times. The chain employs TRBV20-1 and TRBJ1-5; D might be TRBD1 (6 bases). The CDR3 is 15 amino acids. Trimming took off 4 bases at V and 2 bases at J, with 15 bases between the two ends. The V gene's germline CDR1 is DFQATT and CDR2 SNEGSKA (reference sequence). The CDR3 sequence is CSATPPRGGNQPQHF. The CDR3 DNA sequence: TGCAGTGCTACTCCCCCCAGGGGTGGCAATCAGCCCCAGCATTTT.

This clonotype was seen many times. This chain connects TRBV20-1 to TRBJ1-3; D call uncertain. Germline CDR1 DFQATT, CDR2 SNEGSKA (reference sequence). Trimming removed 6 bases from V and 4 bases from J, with 10 bases in between. This CDR3 is 12 amino acids long. The CDR3 DNA sequence: TGCAGTGCCACGGAATTCGGAAACACCATATATTTT. As protein: CSATEFGNTIYF.

In this sample, this clonotype turned up many times. CDR3 bases: TGTGCCAGCAGCTTAGTTACAAACCCGGGTGGGGGTGAGCAGTTCTTC. Translation gives CASSLVTNPGGGEQFF. V gene TRBV7-2 combines with J gene TRBJ2-1; D may correspond to TRBD1 or TRBD2 (5 bases each). CDR3 size: 16 residues. The V end was cut by 1 base, the J end by 9 bases, with 19 bases between. Germline values: CDR1 SGHTA, CDR2 FQGNSA. Looking up the rest from reference TRBV7-2 and TRBJ2-1 gives the full variable domain: GAGVSQSPSNKVTEKGKDVELRCDPISGHTALYWYRQSLGQGLEFLIYFQGNSAPDKSGLPSDRFSAERTGGSVSTLTIQRTQQEDSAVYLCASSLVTNPGGGEQFFGPGTRLTVL.

This clonotype was seen many times. V gene TRBV6-5 combines with J gene TRBJ2-3, with TRBD2 matching over 12 bases. The CDR3 is made up of 17 amino acids. Germline loops: CDR1 MNHEY, CDR2 SVGAGI. The ends lost 6 bases at V and 4 bases at J; junction bases unmatched: 11. The CDR3 loop is CASRQLAGGGNSDTQYF. CDR3 DNA: TGTGCCAGCAGACAACTAGCGGGGGGAGGGAATTCAGATACGCAGTATTTT.

This clonotype was observed many times. This chain uses TRBV7-6 with TRBJ2-1; D tentatively reads TRBD1 or TRBD2 (6 bases each). Per germline, CDR1 SGHVS and CDR2 FNYEAQ. The germline V and J ends were trimmed by 1 base and 0 bases, with 10 bases remaining between them. The CDR3 is 16 residues long. The CDR3 nucleotides read TGTGCCAGCAGCTTAGAGGGGGGCGCCTCCTACAATGAGCAGTTCTTC. It codes for CASSLEGGASYNEQFF.

This clonotype was counted many times. The chain has TRBV12-3 or TRBV12-4 and TRBJ2-1; TRBD2 aligns across 10 bases. After removal of 6 bases from V and 10 bases from J, the junction contained 3 bases not matched to a gene. The CDR3 contains 12 residues. CDR3: CASRTSGKEQFF. The CDR3 coding sequence is TGTGCCAGCAGAACTAGCGGGAAAGAGCAGTTCTTC.

CDR3 amino acids: CASSGLGDRGNDDEQFF. In DNA form, the CDR3 reads TGTGCCAGCAGTGGGCTGGGGGACAGGGGTAATGACGATGAGCAGTTCTTC. The chain links TRBV12-3 or TRBV12-4 to TRBJ2-1, with 10 positions matching TRBD1. The V segment lost 5 bases and the J segment 8 bases; nucleotides outside the gene matches: 15. The CDR3 has 17 amino acids.

In this sample, this clonotype turned up many times. The V call is TRBV5-1, the J call TRBJ2-2, with 7 positions matching TRBD1. V dropped 2 bases and J dropped 1; count of bases not matched to a gene: 2. CDR1 SGHRS and CDR2 YFSETQ come from the germline V gene. The CDR3 consists of 15 residues. CDR3 sequence reads: CASSLGGRNTGELFF. Here the CDR3 DNA reads TGCGCCAGCAGCTTAGGGGGCCGGAACACCGGGGAGCTGTTTTTT.

This clonotype was counted between two and nine times. This chain uses TRBV12-3 or TRBV12-4 with TRBJ2-1; no clear D gene. Trimming pared 2 bases from V and 2 bases from J, leaving 7 bases between. The CDR3 totals 14 residues. CDR3 nucleotide sequence: TGTGCCAGCAGTTTACTGATTGCCTACAATGAGCAGTTCTTC. This translates into CASSLLIAYNEQFF.

The rearrangement uses TRBV5-1 and TRBJ2-1; D is perhaps TRBD1 or TRBD2 (5 bases each). CDR1 and CDR2 from the germline V gene are SGHRS and YFSETQ. The CDR3 runs 15 residues. V dropped 4 bases and J dropped 0 bases, with 11 bases sitting between them. CDR3 in amino acids: CASSRGGSSYNEQFF. The CDR3 DNA reads TGCGCCAGCAGCAGGGGTGGGAGCTCCTACAATGAGCAGTTCTTC.

The chain employs TRBV6-6 and TRBJ2-1; D gene unclear. The CDR3 runs 16 residues. Germline V gene lookup returns CDR1 MNHNY and CDR2 SVGAGI (reference sequence). Trimming shortened V by 0 bases and J by 2 bases, and 11 bases separated the two germline ends. The CDR3 protein is CASSYSFRGAYNEQFF. The DNA for the CDR3 is TGTGCCAGCAGTTACTCCTTTCGAGGAGCCTACAATGAGCAGTTCTTC.

V gene TRBV6-5 combines with J gene TRBJ1-1, with D possibly matching TRBD1 (5 bases). The V end was cut by 0 bases, the J end by 2 bases, with 10 bases between. CDR1 is MNHEY, CDR2 SVGAGI, per germline. The CDR3 has 15 residues. The CDR3 here is CASSYSGRDNTEAFF. Written as DNA, the CDR3 is TGTGCCAGCAGTTACTCAGGCAGGGACAACACTGAAGCTTTCTTT.

This clonotype was seen more than once but under ten times. This chain uses TRBV12-3 or TRBV12-4 with TRBJ2-3, with 7 nucleotides matching TRBD1. This CDR3 spans 11 amino acids. V was clipped by 6 bases and J by 10 bases; unmatched bases: 4. The CDR3 coding sequence is TGTGCCAGCAGAAACAGGGGATCGCAGTATTTT. Amino acid sequence: CASRNRGSQYF.

This clonotype was counted a few times. V and J are TRBV2 and TRBJ2-7; 7 bases match TRBD2. Germline V CDR1 and CDR2: SNHLY, FYNNEI. Trimming took 4 bases from V and 1 from J; bases not matched to a gene: 13. This CDR3 has 17 residues. The CDR3 coding sequence is TGTGCCAGCAGTGCCTCCAGGGATGAGCGGGATTCCTACGAGCAGTACTTC. Translating gives CASSASRDERDSYEQYF.

The gene calls are TRBV15 and TRBJ2-1; tentative D call: TRBD1 (6 bases). Germline CDR1 and CDR2: LNHNV and YYDKDF (reference sequence). The CDR3 is 17 residues long. Trimming removed 1 base from V and 3 bases from J, with 16 bases in between. CDR3 in amino acids: CATSRAGQGQGYNEQFF. CDR3 DNA: TGTGCCACCAGCAGAGCCGGGCAGGGGCAGGGCTACAATGAGCAGTTCTTC.

This clonotype showed up many times. The chain recombines TRBV12-3 or TRBV12-4 with TRBJ2-1; 10 bases map to TRBD2. CDR3 length equals 15 residues. Trimming at V came to 5 bases and at J to 4 bases, leaving 5 bases not matched to a gene. CDR3 in amino acids: CASSGTSGAYNEQFF. In nucleotides, the CDR3 is TGTGCCAGCAGTGGAACTAGCGGGGCATACAATGAGCAGTTCTTC.

This clonotype was picked up a small number of times. The genes are TRBV5-1 and TRBJ2-2; D gene unclear. V was cut by 0 bases and J by 2 bases, with 8 bases left in between. The CDR3 sequence is 15 residues long. CDR1 and CDR2 from the germline V gene are SGHRS and YFSETQ. CDR3 loop: CASSLAASNTGELFF. The CDR3 DNA follows: TGCGCCAGCAGCTTGGCCGCAAGCAACACCGGGGAGCTGTTTTTT.

This chain uses TRBV12-3 or TRBV12-4 with TRBJ2-1, with 15 bases lining up with TRBD2. Unmatched junction bases numbered 8, after V lost 5 bases and J lost 0 bases. The CDR3 length is 19 residues. The DNA for the CDR3 is TGTGCCAGCAGTCGAAGGACTAGCGGGAGGGTTAACTCCTACAATGAGCAGTTCTTC. Its translation is CASSRRTSGRVNSYNEQFF.

The chain recombines TRBV6-5 with TRBJ2-7; D may be TRBD1 (6 bases). This CDR3 spans 12 amino acids. Deletions cut 3 bases from V and 5 bases from J, with 8 bases between. Germline assignment: CDR1 MNHEY and CDR2 SVGAGI. As DNA, the CDR3 is TGTGCCAGCAGTTATGGGGGCCACGAGCAGTACTTC. Translated, it gives CASSYGGHEQYF.